The rows below give T cell receptor beta chains drawn from one sample of a study of CD4 T cells in relation to SARS-CoV-2 and coronaviruses. Sequencing used immunoSEQ multiplex PCR; TCRdb keeps in-frame clones, though not all of them. Counted here are about 12,000 clones, 69% occurring once; the ten biggest clones make up about 7.9%. Which antigens these TCRs recognize remains unknown. The specimen was CD4+ T cells from PBMCs, cultured in vitro. These receptors were taken from a human donor in good health. CDR3s include the opening cysteine and the closing phenylalanine or tryptophan. A D gene is named only where the DNA matches it firmly. Clone size appears in some rows only: once, few, many, or a class for an expanded clone.

D gene,clone size,V gene,J gene,CDR3 DNA,CDR3 protein
-,-,TRBV6-2/TRBV6-3,TRBJ2-7,TGTGCCAGCAGTTACTACCGGGTACAGTCCGAGCAGTACTTC,CASSYYRVQSEQYF
TRBD2,few,TRBV10-1,TRBJ2-7,TGCGCCAGCGGGAACGGACTAGCGGGAGAGTTCGGCTACGAGCAGTACTTC,CASGNGLAGEFGYEQYF
-,-,TRBV27,TRBJ2-7,TGTGCCAGCAGTCAAAACCGAGGGACATTTATTTCCTACGAGCAGTACTTC,CASSQNRGTFISYEQYF
TRBD2,-,TRBV7-9,TRBJ2-3,TGTGCCAGCAGCTCCGGAGCCATTAGCGGGAGTTGGACAGATACGCAGTATTTT,CASSSGAISGSWTDTQYF
-,-,TRBV5-1,TRBJ2-7,TGCGCCAGCTATAACTCCTACGAGCAGTACTTC,CASYNSYEQYF
-,-,TRBV7-3,TRBJ2-7,TGTGCCAGCAGCTTAACTGCGAGCTCCTACGAGCAGTACTTC,CASSLTASSYEQYF
-,-,TRBV14,TRBJ1-2,TGTGCCAGCAGCCTTCCGGAACTTCGTGGCTACACCTTC,CASSLPELRGYTF
-,-,TRBV11-2,TRBJ1-1,TGTGCCAGCAGCTTGGCCGGGGGTAACACTGAAGCTTTCTTT,CASSLAGGNTEAFF
-,few,TRBV4-1,TRBJ2-7,TGCGCCAGCAGCCAACCCCCCGGGACAAGTCCCTACGAGCAGTACTTC,CASSQPPGTSPYEQYF
-,-,TRBV29-1,TRBJ2-2,TGCAGCGTTGAAGGTCCCTACACCGGGGAGCTGTTTTTT,CSVEGPYTGELFF
-,once,TRBV20-1,TRBJ1-4,TGCAGTGCTATTGAGGGGTGGAATGAAAAACTGTTTTTT,CSAIEGWNEKLFF
-,-,TRBV19,TRBJ1-4,TGTGCCAGTAGTATATCATACAGAGCAACTAATGAAAAACTGTTTTTT,CASSISYRATNEKLFF
TRBD2,once,TRBV2,TRBJ2-3,TGTGCCAGCAGCCCTAGCGGGAGCCCCGCAGATACGCAGTATTTT,CASSPSGSPADTQYF
-,-,TRBV3-1/TRBV3-2,TRBJ2-6,TGTGCCAGCAGCCAAGTACCCAGCGGGGCCAACGTCCTGACTTTC,CASSQVPSGANVLTF
-,-,TRBV5-6,TRBJ2-5,TGTGCCAGCAGCTACATCGGGACTGGGGAGACCCAGTACTTC,CASSYIGTGETQYF
-,-,TRBV18,TRBJ1-1,TGTGCCAGCTCACCGATTCAGGGTCCCGACACTGAAGCTTTCTTT,CASSPIQGPDTEAFF
-,-,TRBV11-3,TRBJ2-2,TGTGCCAGCAGCTTAGGACGATTGGGGTACGCGAACACCGGGGAGCTGTTTTTT,CASSLGRLGYANTGELFF
-,-,TRBV15,TRBJ1-1,TGTGCCACCAGCAGAGATTCTTTAAACACTGAAGCTTTCTTT,CATSRDSLNTEAFF
-,-,TRBV11-2,TRBJ1-6,TGTGCCAGCAGCTTCCGGGACCGTCGCTCCTATAATTCACCCCTCCACTTT,CASSFRDRRSYNSPLHF
-,few,TRBV15,TRBJ1-1,TGTGCCACCAGCAGAGACGGGCTTGAAGCTTTCTTT,CATSRDGLEAFF
-,few,TRBV28,TRBJ1-6,TGTGCCAGCAGGTTCGATAGTTCACCCCTCCACTTT,CASRFDSSPLHF
-,-,TRBV12-5,TRBJ2-4,TGTGCTAGTGGGACGTCTCCGGGCAAAAACATTCAGTACTTC,CASGTSPGKNIQYF
TRBD1,-,TRBV5-1,TRBJ2-7,TGCGCCAGCAGCGCAGCGACAGGGGGCGGATGGTACGAGCAGTACTTC,CASSAATGGGWYEQYF
-,medium-sized,TRBV27,TRBJ1-5,TGTGCCAGCAGTTTATTGGCGGATCAGCCCCAGCATTTT,CASSLLADQPQHF
-,-,TRBV30,TRBJ1-2,TGTGCCTGGAGGACAGCCTTGCGCGATGGCTACACCTTC,CAWRTALRDGYTF
TRBD2,few,TRBV7-8,TRBJ2-7,TGTGCCAGCAGCTTACGTCCGGGACTAGCGGGAGTCTACGAGCAGTACTTC,CASSLRPGLAGVYEQYF
-,-,TRBV27,TRBJ2-7,TGTGCCAGCCGGCGGACAAGCTCCTACGAGCAGTACTTC,CASRRTSSYEQYF
-,-,TRBV3-1/TRBV3-2,TRBJ2-3,TGTGCCAGCAGCAGCCGCGTTAGCTCGGTAGATACGCAGTATTTT,CASSSRVSSVDTQYF
-,-,TRBV7-9,TRBJ2-5,TGTGCCAGCAGCCCAGACCAAGAGACCCAGTACTTC,CASSPDQETQYF
-,-,TRBV6-6,TRBJ2-5,TGTGCCAGCAGTTACAGACGTGGGGGTGTGGGAGAGACCCAGTACTTC,CASSYRRGGVGETQYF
-,-,TRBV20-1,TRBJ2-7,TGCAGTGCTAGGATAAGGGAGCAGTACTTC,CSARIREQYF
TRBD2,-,TRBV6-1,TRBJ2-7,TGTGCCAGCAGTGAATTCATACTAGCGGGTTCCGGTACGAACCAGTACTTC,CASSEFILAGSGTNQYF
-,-,TRBV21-1,TRBJ2-7,TGTGCCAGCAGCAAAAAAGGGAGTTTGACGGCCTACGAGCAGTACTTC,CASSKKGSLTAYEQYF
-,few,TRBV11-3,TRBJ2-2,TGTGCCAGCAGCTTAGAGCCAGACACCGGGGAGCTGTTTTTT,CASSLEPDTGELFF
TRBD2,-,TRBV2,TRBJ2-4,TGTGCCAGCATCCTAGCGGGAGGTACTCTAGCCAAAAACATTCAGTACTTC,CASILAGGTLAKNIQYF
-,few,TRBV4-1,TRBJ2-7,TGCGCCAGCAGCCAAGGAAGCGTTCCCTACGAGCAGTACTTC,CASSQGSVPYEQYF
-,-,TRBV4-1,TRBJ2-5,TGCGCCAGCAGCCAAGGGACAGCGGTTCAAGAGACCCAGTACTTC,CASSQGTAVQETQYF
TRBD1,-,TRBV7-9,TRBJ2-1,TGTGCCAGCAGCTTTACAGGGGATGAGCAGTTCTTC,CASSFTGDEQFF
-,-,TRBV5-8,TRBJ2-3,TGTGCCAGCAGCTCCCGACAGGTAGATACGCAGTATTTT,CASSSRQVDTQYF
-,-,TRBV4-1,TRBJ1-5,TGCGCCAGCAGCCAGAGCCCGGACGGTAGCAATCAGCCCCAGCATTTT,CASSQSPDGSNQPQHF
-,-,TRBV6-1,TRBJ1-1,TGTGCCAGCAGTCCAGAATCAGGGACTGAAGCTTTCTTT,CASSPESGTEAFF
-,-,TRBV5-1,TRBJ1-6,TGCGCCAGCAGCCCAGCGACGGGGCGGATAAATTCACCCCTCCACTTT,CASSPATGRINSPLHF
TRBD1,-,TRBV6-1,TRBJ2-7,TGTGCCAGCAGTGAAGCGGACAGGGTAGGGCAGTACTTC,CASSEADRVGQYF
-,-,TRBV20-1,TRBJ1-1,TGCAGTGCCGGCTTGTACAGGGATGCTTTCTTT,CSAGLYRDAFF
-,-,TRBV6-1,TRBJ2-5,TGTGCCAGCAGTGACAGATGGGAGACCCAGTACTTC,CASSDRWETQYF
-,-,TRBV18,TRBJ2-1,TGTGCCAGCTCGCCCCGAGGTGGGGACCCGGGGCACAATGAGCAGTTCTTC,CASSPRGGDPGHNEQFF